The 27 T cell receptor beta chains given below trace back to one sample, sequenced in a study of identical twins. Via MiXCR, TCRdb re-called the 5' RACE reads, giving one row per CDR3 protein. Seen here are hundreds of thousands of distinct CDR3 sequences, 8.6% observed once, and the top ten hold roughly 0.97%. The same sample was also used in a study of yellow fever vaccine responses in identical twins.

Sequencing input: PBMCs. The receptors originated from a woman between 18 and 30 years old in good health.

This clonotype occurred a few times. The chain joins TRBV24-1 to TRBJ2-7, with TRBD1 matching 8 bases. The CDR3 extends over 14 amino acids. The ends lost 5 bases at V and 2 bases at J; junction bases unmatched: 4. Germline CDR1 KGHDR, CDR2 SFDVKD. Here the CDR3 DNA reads TGTGCCACCAGTGCCCCGGGACAGGCCTACGAGCAGTACTTC. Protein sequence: CATSAPGQAYEQYF.

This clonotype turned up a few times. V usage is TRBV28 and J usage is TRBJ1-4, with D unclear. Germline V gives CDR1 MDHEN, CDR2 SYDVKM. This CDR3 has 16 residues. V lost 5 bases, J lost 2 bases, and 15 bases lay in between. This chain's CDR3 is CASSRTNEGTNEKLFF. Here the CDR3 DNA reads TGTGCCAGCAGTCGAACTAACGAAGGGACTAATGAAAAACTGTTTTTT.

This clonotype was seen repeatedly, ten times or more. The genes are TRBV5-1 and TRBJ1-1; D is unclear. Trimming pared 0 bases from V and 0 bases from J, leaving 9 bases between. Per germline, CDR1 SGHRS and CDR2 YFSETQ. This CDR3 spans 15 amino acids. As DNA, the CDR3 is TGCGCCAGCAGCTTGGAAGGAGGGATGAACACTGAAGCTTTCTTT. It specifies CASSLEGGMNTEAFF.

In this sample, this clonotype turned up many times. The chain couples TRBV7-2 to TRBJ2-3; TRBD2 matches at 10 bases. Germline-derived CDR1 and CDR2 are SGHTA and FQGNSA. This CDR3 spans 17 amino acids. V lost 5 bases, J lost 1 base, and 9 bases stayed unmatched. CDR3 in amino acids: CASSRFTGTSGTDTQYF. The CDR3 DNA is TGTGCCAGCAGCCGTTTTACCGGGACTAGCGGCACAGATACGCAGTATTTT.

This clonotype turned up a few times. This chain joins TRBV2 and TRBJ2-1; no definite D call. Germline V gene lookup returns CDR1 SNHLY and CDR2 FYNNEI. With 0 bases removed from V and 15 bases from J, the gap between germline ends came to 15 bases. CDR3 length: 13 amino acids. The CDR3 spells CASSEARPIIRFF. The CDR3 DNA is TGTGCCAGCAGTGAAGCGAGGCCCATCATCAGGTTCTTC. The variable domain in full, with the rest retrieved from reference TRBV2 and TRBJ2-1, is EPEVTQTPSHQVTQMGQEVILRCVPISNHLYFYWYRQILGQKVEFLVSFYNNEISEKSEIFDDQFSVERPDGSNFTLKIRSTKLEDSAMYFCASSEARPIIRFFGPGTRLTVL.

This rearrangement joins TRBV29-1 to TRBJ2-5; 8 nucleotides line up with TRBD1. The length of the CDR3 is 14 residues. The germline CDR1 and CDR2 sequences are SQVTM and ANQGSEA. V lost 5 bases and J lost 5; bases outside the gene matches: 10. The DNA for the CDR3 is TGCAGCGTTCCGAGGGACAGGAATACGGAGACCCAGTACTTC. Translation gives CSVPRDRNTETQYF.

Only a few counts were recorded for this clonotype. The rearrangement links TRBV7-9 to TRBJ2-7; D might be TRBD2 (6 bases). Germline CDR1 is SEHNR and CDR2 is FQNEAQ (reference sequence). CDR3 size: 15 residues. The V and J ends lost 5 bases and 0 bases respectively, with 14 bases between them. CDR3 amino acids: CASSRGIPSSYEQYF. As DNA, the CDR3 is TGTGCCAGCAGCCGCGGGATTCCAAGCTCCTACGAGCAGTACTTC.

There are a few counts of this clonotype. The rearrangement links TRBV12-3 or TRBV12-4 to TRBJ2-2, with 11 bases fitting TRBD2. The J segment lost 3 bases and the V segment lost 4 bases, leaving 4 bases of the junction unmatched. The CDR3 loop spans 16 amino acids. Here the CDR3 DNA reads TGTGCCAGCAGTTCCCTAGCGGGGGGATACACCGGGGAGCTGTTTTTT. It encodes CASSSLAGGYTGELFF.

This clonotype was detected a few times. DNA of the CDR3: TGTGCCAGCAGTCCCAATAGGGGAGGGGAGACCCAGTACTTC. Protein: CASSPNRGGETQYF. The gene calls are TRBV12-3 or TRBV12-4 and TRBJ2-5; 7 bases are shared with TRBD2. V trimming: 5 bases; J trimming: 5 bases; junction bases outside the gene matches: 8. The CDR3 has 14 amino acids.

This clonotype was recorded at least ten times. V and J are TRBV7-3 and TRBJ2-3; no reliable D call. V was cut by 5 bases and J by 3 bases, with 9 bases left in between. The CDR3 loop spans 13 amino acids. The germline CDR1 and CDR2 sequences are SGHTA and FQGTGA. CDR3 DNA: TGTGCCAGCAGCCCCCCCTTGACAGATACGCAGTATTTT. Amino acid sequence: CASSPPLTDTQYF.

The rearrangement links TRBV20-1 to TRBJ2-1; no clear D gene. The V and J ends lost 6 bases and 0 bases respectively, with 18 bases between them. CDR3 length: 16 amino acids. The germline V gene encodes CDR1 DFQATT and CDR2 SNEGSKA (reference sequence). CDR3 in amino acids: CSATRLDRRSYNEQFF. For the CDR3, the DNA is TGCAGTGCGACTCGATTGGACCGACGCTCCTACAATGAGCAGTTCTTC.

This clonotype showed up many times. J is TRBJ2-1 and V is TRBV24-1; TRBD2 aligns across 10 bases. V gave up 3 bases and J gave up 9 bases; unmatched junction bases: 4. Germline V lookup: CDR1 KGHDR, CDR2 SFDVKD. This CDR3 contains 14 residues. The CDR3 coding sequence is TGTGCCACCAGTGATAGCGGGGGGGCCTTTGAGCAGTTCTTC. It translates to CATSDSGGAFEQFF.

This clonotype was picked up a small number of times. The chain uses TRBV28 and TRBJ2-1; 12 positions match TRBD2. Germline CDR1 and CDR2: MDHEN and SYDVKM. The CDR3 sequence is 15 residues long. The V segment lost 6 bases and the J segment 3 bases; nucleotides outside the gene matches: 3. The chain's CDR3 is CASRRLAGDYNEQFF. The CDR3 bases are TGTGCCAGCAGGAGACTAGCGGGAGACTACAATGAGCAGTTCTTC.

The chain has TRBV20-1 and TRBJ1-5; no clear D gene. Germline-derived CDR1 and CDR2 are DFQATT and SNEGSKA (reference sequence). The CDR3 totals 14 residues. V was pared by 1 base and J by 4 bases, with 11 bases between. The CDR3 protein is CSARAWVANQPQHF. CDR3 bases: TGCAGTGCTAGAGCTTGGGTAGCAAATCAGCCCCAGCATTTT.

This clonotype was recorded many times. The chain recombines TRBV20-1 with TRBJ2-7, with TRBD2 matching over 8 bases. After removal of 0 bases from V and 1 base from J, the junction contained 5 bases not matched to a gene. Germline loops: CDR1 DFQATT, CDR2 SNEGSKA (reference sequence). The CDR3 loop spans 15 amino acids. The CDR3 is CSARDGTSGSYEQYF. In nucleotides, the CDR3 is TGCAGTGCTAGAGATGGTACTAGCGGATCCTACGAGCAGTACTTC.

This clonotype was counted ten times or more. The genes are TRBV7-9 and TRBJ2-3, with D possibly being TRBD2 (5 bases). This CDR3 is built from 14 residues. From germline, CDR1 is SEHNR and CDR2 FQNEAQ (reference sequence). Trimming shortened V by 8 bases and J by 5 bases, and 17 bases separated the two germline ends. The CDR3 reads CASPEASGVDTQYF. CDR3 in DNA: TGTGCCAGCCCGGAGGCGAGCGGTGTAGATACGCAGTATTTT.

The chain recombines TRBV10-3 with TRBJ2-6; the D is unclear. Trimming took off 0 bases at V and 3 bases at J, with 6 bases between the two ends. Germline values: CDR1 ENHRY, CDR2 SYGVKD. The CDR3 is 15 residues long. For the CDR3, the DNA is TGTGCCATCAGTGAGTCCGGAAGTGGGGCCAACGTCCTGACTTTC. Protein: CAISESGSGANVLTF.

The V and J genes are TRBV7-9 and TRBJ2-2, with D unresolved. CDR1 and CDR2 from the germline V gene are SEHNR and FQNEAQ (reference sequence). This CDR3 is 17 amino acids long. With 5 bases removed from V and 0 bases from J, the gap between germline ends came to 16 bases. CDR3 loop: CASSNPSSSPNTGELFF. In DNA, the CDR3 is TGTGCCAGCAGCAATCCAAGCTCCTCCCCGAACACCGGGGAGCTGTTTTTT.

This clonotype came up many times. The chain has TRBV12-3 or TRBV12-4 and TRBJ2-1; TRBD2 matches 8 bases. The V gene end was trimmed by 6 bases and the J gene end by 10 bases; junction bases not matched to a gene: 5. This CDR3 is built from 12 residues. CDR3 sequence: CASRKASGEQFF. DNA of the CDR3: TGTGCCAGCAGAAAAGCTAGCGGGGAGCAGTTCTTC.

The CDR3 spells CASSLTGEIQETQYF. CDR3 nucleotide sequence: TGTGCCAGCAGCTTAACAGGGGAGATACAAGAGACCCAGTACTTC. The chain is built from TRBV7-2 and TRBJ2-5, with 7 positions matching TRBD1. J gave up 2 bases and V 2 bases, and 5 bases lay outside the gene matches. The germline V gene has CDR1 SGHTA and CDR2 FQGNSA. The CDR3 totals 15 residues.

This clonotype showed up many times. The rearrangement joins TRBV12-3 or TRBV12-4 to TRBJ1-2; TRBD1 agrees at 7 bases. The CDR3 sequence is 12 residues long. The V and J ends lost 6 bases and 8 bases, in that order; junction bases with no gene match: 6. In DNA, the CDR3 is TGTGCCAGCAGCTCGACAGGGCGCGGCTACACCTTC. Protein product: CASSSTGRGYTF.

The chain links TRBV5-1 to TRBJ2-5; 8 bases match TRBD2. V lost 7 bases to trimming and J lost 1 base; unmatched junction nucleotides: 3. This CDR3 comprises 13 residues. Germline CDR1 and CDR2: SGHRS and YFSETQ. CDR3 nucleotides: TGCGCCAGCCGCGGGGGGACCCAAGAGACCCAGTACTTC. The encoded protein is CASRGGTQETQYF.

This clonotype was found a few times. The CDR3, as DNA: TGTGCCAGCAGTGAACCTTATCAGCCCCAGCATTTT. This codes for CASSEPYQPQHF. V is TRBV27 and J is TRBJ1-5; no clear D. With 5 bases removed from V and 5 bases from J, the gap between germline ends came to 7 bases. Germline CDR1 MNHEY, CDR2 SMNVEV (reference sequence). CDR3 length: 12 residues.

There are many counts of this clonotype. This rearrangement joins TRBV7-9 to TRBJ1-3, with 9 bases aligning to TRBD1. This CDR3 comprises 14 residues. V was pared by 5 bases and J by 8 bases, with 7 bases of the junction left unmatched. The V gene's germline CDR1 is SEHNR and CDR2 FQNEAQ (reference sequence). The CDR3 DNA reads TGTGCCAGCAGCCTCCGGGACAGGGCTGACACCATATATTTT. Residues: CASSLRDRADTIYF.

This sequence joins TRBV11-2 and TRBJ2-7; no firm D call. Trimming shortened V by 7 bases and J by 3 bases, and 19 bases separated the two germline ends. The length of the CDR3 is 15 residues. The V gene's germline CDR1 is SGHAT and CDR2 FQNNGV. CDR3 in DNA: TGTGCCAGCACCATGCTCTCCGGGCTGCACTACGAGCAGTACTTC. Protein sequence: CASTMLSGLHYEQYF.

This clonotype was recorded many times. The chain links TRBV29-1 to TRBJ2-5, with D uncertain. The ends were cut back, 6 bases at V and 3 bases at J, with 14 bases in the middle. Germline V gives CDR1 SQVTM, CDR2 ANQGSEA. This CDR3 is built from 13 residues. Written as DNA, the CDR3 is TGCAGCGTCCACCTTTGGGCTGAAGAGACCCAGTACTTC. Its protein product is CSVHLWAEETQYF.

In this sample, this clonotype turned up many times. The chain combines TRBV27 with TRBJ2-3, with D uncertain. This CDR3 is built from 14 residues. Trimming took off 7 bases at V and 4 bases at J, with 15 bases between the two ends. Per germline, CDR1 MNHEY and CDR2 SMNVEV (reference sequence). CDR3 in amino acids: CASTQQRDADTQYF. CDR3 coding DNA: TGTGCCAGCACCCAACAAAGAGACGCAGATACGCAGTATTTT.